Described below is a single T cell receptor (beta chain) sequence and its context. Its target antigen remains unknown. The input lacks base qualities; no much larger clone sits a single base away. In total, approximately 690 healthy bone marrow donors made up the cohort. At the time of sampling, all cohort members were nominally healthy, though unrecorded immune exposures were likely present. The donor was CMV seropositive and was included in the group of 290 or so seropositive cohort members. A peripheral blood sample was provided by each donor, and peripheral blood mononuclear cells were used for TCR beta sequencing. Genomic DNA extraction from the blood cell samples was performed with the Qiagen DNeasy Blood Extraction Kit. The data stem from a study of cytomegalovirus exposure and HLA in healthy donors (dated by TCRdb to about 2017). A note on the overall study: An earlier analysis of roughly 610 of the donors reported 276 Gb of sequence data and around 120 million unique TCR beta sequences obtained from around 190 million T cells. Among the roughly 410 genotyped donors, around 81% belonged to the genetic ancestry cluster associated with self-reported Caucasian donors. A few DR-DQ haplotypes were handled as single units for association and clustering because linkage in the cohort was strong. Donor age, sex, ethnicity and CMV serostatus were compiled together with the repertoire data. Every discovery cohort repertoire had been produced on one sequencing platform. In an earlier analysis of roughly 600 of the donors, high-throughput TCR beta sequencing was used to judge whether each TCR beta V gene segment behaved as functional or pseudogenic. The study profiled the T cell repertoires of approximately 700 subjects by immunosequencing and related them to cytomegalovirus serostatus. A separate validation cohort of more than 100 different subjects was used in addition to the 666-subject first cohort. The number of typed donors differed by locus: roughly 629-640 for A, B, C, DRB1 and DQB1; 522 for DQA1; over 600 for DPA1; and around 470 for DPB1. In a later genetic analysis, genome-wide SNP genotypes for about 60% of the 666 donors were used, and that subset was treated as a discovery cohort. An early release covering roughly 640 HLA-typed donors comprised approximately 290 gigabases of sequencing data and approximately 85 million unique TCR sequences. To predict cytomegalovirus infection status, the study combined high-throughput TCR immunosequencing, statistical association of individual TCRs with disease status, and machine learning. Rather than drawing on any new phenotypic data, the later analysis identified candidate immune exposures from TCR beta sequences and the way those sequences occurred across donors. The study aimed to test whether cataloging public T cell receptors could reveal signatures of past pathogen exposure. HLA typing included class I and class II loci at four-digit resolution. Among about 410 genotyped donors of the cohort, an average of around 250,000 unique TCR beta nucleotide sequences was sequenced per donor, of which about 20% were non-productive. In a later analysis, previously published TCR beta repertoires from hundreds of donors were re-analyzed and high-resolution HLA genotyping was added so that TCR occurrence patterns could be studied. Broad study findings and their caveats: In this cohort, only TCR beta chains were sequenced, and detectable features were limited by the absence of alpha or paired-chain data. Because HLA typing was missing for some donors at each locus, association tests included only the typed subset. In a later analysis, HLA-associated TCR beta chains showed more clonal expansion and lower generation probabilities than non-associated chains that were equally common. In an earlier analysis of over 550 of the donors, most TCR beta V segments were observed in productive rearrangements about 87% or about 30% of the time, broadly matching IMGT annotations. The presence/absence analyses assumed that sequencing depth was roughly uniform across donors, and that assumption may not be true. The 87-base-pair reads could not distinguish some IMGT-functional V segments, including TRBV6-2 and TRBV6-3, so those segments were excluded. Three of the identified cytomegalovirus-associated TCR beta chains were confirmed in vitro to be specific for cytomegalovirus antigens. Immune exposure information for the cohort was limited to CMV serostatus. According to a later genetic analysis, donors in an Asian-associated ancestry cluster had fewer N-insertions in productive TCRs than the approximately 670-donor mean. Across donors, most TCR sequences were observed very rarely, whereas some public TCRs were present in many individuals. In a later analysis, several top co-occurrence clusters were reported to appear linked to parvovirus B19, influenza, CMV and Epstein-Barr virus. The classifier was reported to diagnose cytomegalovirus status with high specificity and sensitivity in both the original cohort and the validation cohort. Strong co-occurrence of HLA alleles, especially DR and DQ, made assigning TCR associations to individual alleles difficult. In a later analysis, most CMV-associated TCR beta chains were found to appear HLA-restricted, with HLA associations seemingly driven largely by CMV exposure. Correlated functional status among segregating V segments might be attributable to linkage disequilibrium, but an unknown experimental factor could not be ruled out. A further reported finding was that TCR beta sequences accurately predicted the HLA-A and HLA-B alleles for most subjects in the first cohort. According to a later analysis, TCR association rates differed among HLA loci, with DRB1 alleles showing the most associated TCRs and HLA-C alleles showing the fewest. The earlier analysis of some 560 of the donors excluded approximately 15 rarely observed V segments, including chromosome 9 orphons, because counts were too low. A later genetic analysis associated a missense DCLRE1C variant with V-gene and J-gene trimming of TCR beta chains, and an independent cohort replicated the association. A cluster of highly shared sequence variants was judged likely to represent a technical artifact of the sequencing pipeline. At a false discovery rate of 0.05, a later analysis linked under 20,000 TCR beta sequences to specific HLA alleles. The authors suggested that the approach could potentially be extended to other disease states and immunological phenotypes. The study gave a list of 150 to 200 TCR beta chains associated with cytomegalovirus.

CDR1 SGHTA and CDR2 FQGNSA were looked up in the germline V gene. V sheds 3 bases and J sheds 3 bases, leaving 9 bases between their ends. Inclusive of the bounding cysteine and phenylalanine, the CDR3 is 13 residues long. Just the 39-base CDR3 DNA is kept, in frame starting at base 1. The library was produced with the immunoSEQ multiplex PCR assay. A mixture of 60 forward primers for TCR Vbeta segments and 13 reverse primers for TCR Jbeta segments was used in the multiplex PCR. The CDR3 region of rearranged TCR beta genes was amplified from genomic DNA with a multiplex PCR assay. On the Illumina HiSeq System, the amplified TCR beta libraries were sequenced as 87-base-pair reads. As for the original processing: A later analysis counted about 80 million unique TCR beta chains across the 700 or so repertoires, and 10 million to 12 million of these chains were shared by at least two donors. Raw reads were error-corrected and collapsed into unique sequences with a nearest-neighbor algorithm that merged closely related sequences to remove PCR and sequencing errors. To assign V, D and J gene segments, CDR3 sequences were aligned to IMGT reference sequences. For a sequence to be retained, at least a six-nucleotide match to both a V gene segment and a J gene segment was required. Rearrangements were classified as productive when the CDR3 lacked stop codons and remained in frame with V and J, and all other rearrangements were classified as non-productive. Following IMGT convention, CDR3 was defined as the stretch from the second conserved V-encoded cysteine to the conserved J-encoded phenylalanine. In an earlier analysis of 550 to 650 of the donors, sequences lacking an unambiguous match to a single V gene segment were excluded. An earlier analysis of fewer than 650 of the donors classified V segments as functional when productive rearrangements were above 56.7% and as segregating when the standard deviation between donors was above 5%. A statistical classification framework was developed to diagnose cytomegalovirus status using the catalog of TCR beta chain sequences. In a later analysis, TCR nucleotide sequences were compared against IMGT/GENE-DB human TR gene sequences so that V and J genes could be assigned. The TCRdist pipeline was used in a later analysis to assign CDR3 sequences and most-parsimonious VDJ recombination scenarios. A later analysis defined each TCR beta chain by its CDR3 amino acid sequence plus V-gene family, and excluded reads lacking a unique V-gene family. To address suspected cross-contamination and a sequencing artifact, a later analysis removed approximately 600 highly shared, low-generation-probability nucleotide sequences. For each public chain, a later analysis derived a clonal expansion index from normalized ranks of inferred template counts within each repertoire. Generation probabilities in a later analysis came from a VDJ recombination model fitted to out-of-frame rearrangements, and those results were checked against IGoR. In a later analysis, TCR-TCR, TCR-HLA and TCR-CMV co-occurrence was scored with hypergeometric tests, and a repertoire-size bias correction was applied to TCR pairs. False discovery rates were estimated in a later analysis by permuting HLA or CMV assignments 20 times. In a later analysis, co-occurring TCRs were grouped using DBSCAN, and TCRdist sequence similarity was added for clustering within HLA-allele-positive subsets. Repertoires with fewer than 30,000 or more than 120,000 public chains, plus five repertoires with anomalous nucleotide sharing, were excluded from co-occurrence clustering. Imported from immuneACCESS, the table was reduced by TCRdb to in-frame sequences with V and J called. These copies leave out some clones; in studies compared against another copy, an unresolved V gene accounts for under half, and the cause of the remainder is not known. D and trimming come from the DNA, and the V and J calls and clone size come from that table. This sample lists about 160,000 clones; 68% were detected once. The biggest ten clones account for 2.5% to 3% of the sample.

The sample taken for sequencing was PBMCs. The clonotype comes from a woman aged 40-49 years in good health and CMV-seropositive. The V gene is TRBV7-2 and the J gene is TRBJ2-7; the D gene is not confidently resolved. The DNA sequence is given as TGTGCCAGCAGCTTTGAGAACGGCTACGAGCAGTACTTC. Its translation is CASSFENGYEQYF.